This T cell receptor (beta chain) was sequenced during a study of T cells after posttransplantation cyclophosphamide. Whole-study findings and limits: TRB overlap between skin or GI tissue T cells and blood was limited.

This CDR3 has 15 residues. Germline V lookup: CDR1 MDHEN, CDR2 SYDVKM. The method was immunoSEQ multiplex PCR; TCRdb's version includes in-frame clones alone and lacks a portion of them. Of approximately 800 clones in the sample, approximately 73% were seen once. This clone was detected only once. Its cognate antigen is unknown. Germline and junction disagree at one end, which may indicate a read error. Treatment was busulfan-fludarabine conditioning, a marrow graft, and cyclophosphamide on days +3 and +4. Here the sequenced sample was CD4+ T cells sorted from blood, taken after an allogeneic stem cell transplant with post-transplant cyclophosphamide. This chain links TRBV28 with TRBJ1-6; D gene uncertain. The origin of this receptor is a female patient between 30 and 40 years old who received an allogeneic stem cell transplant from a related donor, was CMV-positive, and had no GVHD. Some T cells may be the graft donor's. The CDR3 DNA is TGTGCCAGCAGACTAAGGAACGGGAATAATTCCCCCCTCCACTTT. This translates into CASRLRNGNNSPLHF.